This is a list of T cell receptor beta chains from one sample in a study of Graves' ophthalmopathy and Graves' hyperthyroidism. TCRdb redid the calling of the multiplex PCR reads with MiXCR, one entry per CDR3 protein. The sample carries a few hundred thousand distinct CDR3 sequences, about 15% recorded once. Material for sequencing was peripheral blood. These receptors were obtained from an adult woman with stable Graves' hyperthyroidism. Each CDR3 is given with its conserved first and last residue. Fields, in order: V gene, D gene, clone size, J gene, CDR3 DNA, CDR3 protein. A D gene is named only where the DNA matches it firmly. Where a row states a size, it is once, few, many or the class of an expanded clone; other rows omit it.

v_call: TRBV12-3/TRBV12-4
d_call: NA
clone_size: many
j_call: TRBJ2-5
cdr3_nt: TGTGCCAGCACTATCTCCTCGGGGCCGCAAGAGACCCAGTACTTC
cdr3_aa: CASTISSGPQETQYF

v_call: TRBV20-1
d_call: TRBD1
clone_size: few
j_call: TRBJ2-5
cdr3_nt: TGCAGCGGACAGGGGGGCGAGACCCAGTACTTC
cdr3_aa: CSGQGGETQYF

v_call: TRBV29-1
d_call: TRBD1
clone_size: many
j_call: TRBJ1-1
cdr3_nt: TGCAGCGTGGAACAGGGGGGTACCACTGAAGCTTTCTTT
cdr3_aa: CSVEQGGTTEAFF

v_call: TRBV7-9
d_call: NA
clone_size: many
j_call: TRBJ1-6
cdr3_nt: TGTGCCAGCAGCGCCTGGGACACCCCTGGCTCACCCCTCCACTTT
cdr3_aa: CASSAWDTPGSPLHF

v_call: TRBV11-2
d_call: NA
clone_size: many
j_call: TRBJ2-2
cdr3_nt: TGTGCCAGCAGCTCGGTCGGCGGTATCGGGGAGCTGTTTTTT
cdr3_aa: CASSSVGGIGELFF

v_call: TRBV19
d_call: TRBD1
clone_size: many
j_call: TRBJ1-2
cdr3_nt: TGTGCCAGTAGTCGACAGGGGAGAAACAACTATGGCTACACCTTC
cdr3_aa: CASSRQGRNNYGYTF

v_call: TRBV28
d_call: TRBD1
clone_size: many
j_call: TRBJ2-5
cdr3_nt: TGTGCCAACATTCACAACGGGACAGGGGGCTTTTCAAGGTACCAAGAGACCCAGTACTTC
cdr3_aa: CANIHNGTGGFSRYQETQYF

v_call: TRBV28
d_call: NA
clone_size: many
j_call: TRBJ1-1
cdr3_nt: TGTGCCAGCAGTTTAGCGATCAATCGCGCTGAAGCTTTCTTT
cdr3_aa: CASSLAINRAEAFF

v_call: TRBV28
d_call: TRBD1
clone_size: few
j_call: TRBJ1-2
cdr3_nt: TGTGCCAGCAGTCTGACCTCGACCGGGACAGGGGATTATGGCTACACCTTC
cdr3_aa: CASSLTSTGTGDYGYTF

v_call: TRBV12-3/TRBV12-4
d_call: TRBD1
clone_size: many
j_call: TRBJ1-5
cdr3_nt: TGTGCCAGCAGCCGCGGGACAGAGTATTTTCAGCCCCAGCATTTT
cdr3_aa: CASSRGTEYFQPQHF

v_call: TRBV12-3/TRBV12-4
d_call: NA
clone_size: many
j_call: TRBJ1-1
cdr3_nt: TGTGCCAGCAGGCCCGGACAGCCGCGAACTGAAGCTTTCTTT
cdr3_aa: CASRPGQPRTEAFF

v_call: TRBV15
d_call: NA
clone_size: NA
j_call: TRBJ1-1
cdr3_nt: TGTGCCACCAGCAGCGGACACGGGGGCTGGACTGAAGCTTTCTTT
cdr3_aa: CATSSGHGGWTEAFF

v_call: TRBV6-4
d_call: NA
clone_size: many
j_call: TRBJ2-7
cdr3_nt: TGTGCCAGCAGTGAAAATAGCTCCTACGAGCAGTACTTC
cdr3_aa: CASSENSSYEQYF

v_call: TRBV12-3/TRBV12-4
d_call: NA
clone_size: many
j_call: TRBJ2-7
cdr3_nt: TGTGCCAGCAGTCGAACACCCTACGAGCAGTACTTC
cdr3_aa: CASSRTPYEQYF

v_call: TRBV24-1
d_call: NA
clone_size: NA
j_call: TRBJ1-1
cdr3_nt: TGTGCCACCAGTACAGAGGGATCCACTGAAGCTTTCTTT
cdr3_aa: CATSTEGSTEAFF

v_call: TRBV19
d_call: NA
clone_size: few
j_call: TRBJ2-7
cdr3_nt: TGTGCCAGTAGTATACAAGGGGAGCAGTACTTC
cdr3_aa: CASSIQGEQYF

v_call: TRBV4-1
d_call: TRBD1
clone_size: many
j_call: TRBJ1-5
cdr3_nt: TGCGCCAGCAGCTCTCTAGGGACAGGCCCCAATCAGCCCCAGCATTTT
cdr3_aa: CASSSLGTGPNQPQHF

v_call: TRBV2
d_call: NA
clone_size: many
j_call: TRBJ1-5
cdr3_nt: TGTGCCAGCAAAAGGACAGTCGATAGCAATCAGCCCCAGCATTTT
cdr3_aa: CASKRTVDSNQPQHF

v_call: TRBV6-2/TRBV6-3
d_call: NA
clone_size: many
j_call: TRBJ2-7
cdr3_nt: TGTGCCAGCACGGCTAGCTATAACTACGAGCAGTACTTC
cdr3_aa: CASTASYNYEQYF

v_call: TRBV3-1
d_call: NA
clone_size: NA
j_call: TRBJ1-2
cdr3_nt: TGTGCCAGCAGCCCAGGGCTACTTATCAATGGCTACACCTTC
cdr3_aa: CASSPGLLINGYTF